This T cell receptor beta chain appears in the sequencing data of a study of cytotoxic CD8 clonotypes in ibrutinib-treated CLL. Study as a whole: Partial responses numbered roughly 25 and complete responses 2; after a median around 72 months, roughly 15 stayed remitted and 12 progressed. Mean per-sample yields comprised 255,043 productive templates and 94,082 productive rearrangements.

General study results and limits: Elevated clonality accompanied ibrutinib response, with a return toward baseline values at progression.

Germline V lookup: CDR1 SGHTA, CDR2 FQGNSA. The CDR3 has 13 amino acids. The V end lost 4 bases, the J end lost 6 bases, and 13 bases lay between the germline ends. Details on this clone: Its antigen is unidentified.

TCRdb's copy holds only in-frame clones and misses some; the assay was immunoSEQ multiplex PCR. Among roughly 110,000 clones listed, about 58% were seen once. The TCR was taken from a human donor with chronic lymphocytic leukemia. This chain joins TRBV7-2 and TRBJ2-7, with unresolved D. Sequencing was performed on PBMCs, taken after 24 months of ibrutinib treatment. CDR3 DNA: TGTGCCAGCAGCTGGTCGGGTTCGGGCGAGCAGTACTTC. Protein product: CASSWSGSGEQYF.